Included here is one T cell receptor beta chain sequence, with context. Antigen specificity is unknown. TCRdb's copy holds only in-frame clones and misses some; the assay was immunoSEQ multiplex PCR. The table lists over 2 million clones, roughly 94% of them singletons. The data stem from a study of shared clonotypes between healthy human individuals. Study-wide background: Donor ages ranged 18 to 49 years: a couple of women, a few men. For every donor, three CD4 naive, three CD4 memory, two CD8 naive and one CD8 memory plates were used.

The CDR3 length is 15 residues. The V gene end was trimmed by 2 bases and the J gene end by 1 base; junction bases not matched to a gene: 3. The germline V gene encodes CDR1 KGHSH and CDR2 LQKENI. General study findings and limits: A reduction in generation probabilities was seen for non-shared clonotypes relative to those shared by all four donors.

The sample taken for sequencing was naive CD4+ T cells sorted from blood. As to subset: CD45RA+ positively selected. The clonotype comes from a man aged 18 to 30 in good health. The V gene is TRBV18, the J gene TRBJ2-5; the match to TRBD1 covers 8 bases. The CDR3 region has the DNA TGTGCCAGCTCACCAAGACAGGGGAGCCAAGAGACCCAGTACTTC. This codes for CASSPRQGSQETQYF.